The 20 T cell receptor beta chains below all came from one sample that was sequenced in a study of OX40 agonist ivuxolimab in advanced cancers. Method: immunoSEQ multiplex PCR; TCRdb's copy keeps in-frame clones and lacks some. This sample has over 65,000 clones; about 88% occur once, and the top ten carry roughly 0.27%. Source: CD4+ or CD8+ T cells sorted from blood, taken in a trial of the OX40 agonist ivuxolimab. The source of these receptors is an adult with an advanced solid tumor such as melanoma, head and neck, liver or kidney cancer.

The chain employs TRBV7-2 and TRBJ1-1, with D perhaps TRBD1 (5 bases). The V gene's germline CDR1 is SGHTA and CDR2 FQGNSA. The CDR3 runs 16 residues. V was clipped by 0 bases and J by 0 bases, with 11 bases between them. The CDR3 sequence: CASSLAGGIMNTEAFF. The CDR3 DNA is TGTGCCAGCAGCTTAGCCGGGGGGATAATGAACACTGAAGCTTTCTTT. Complete variable domain (other parts from reference TRBV7-2 and TRBJ1-1): GAGVSQSPSNKVTEKGKDVELRCDPISGHTALYWYRQSLGQGLEFLIYFQGNSAPDKSGLPSDRFSAERTGGSVSTLTIQRTQQEDSAVYLCASSLAGGIMNTEAFFGQGTRLTVV.

This chain uses TRBV6-5 with TRBJ1-5, with unresolved D. This CDR3 comprises 11 residues. V dropped 6 bases and J dropped 5 bases, with 5 bases sitting between them. Germline assignment: CDR1 MNHEY and CDR2 SVGAGI. The CDR3 loop is CASRADQPQHF. The CDR3 DNA sequence: TGTGCCAGCAGGGCGGATCAGCCCCAGCATTTT.

This chain uses TRBV2 with TRBJ2-2, with D perhaps matching TRBD1 (6 bases). This CDR3 is built from 15 residues. Germline V gene sequence: CDR1 SNHLY, CDR2 FYNNEI. The V end lost 6 bases, the J end lost 2 bases, and 13 bases lay between the germline ends. CDR3 coding DNA: TGTGCCAGCAGGAAAGGGGGTGCTAACACCGGGGAGCTGTTTTTT. Its translation is CASRKGGANTGELFF.

V is TRBV25-1 and J is TRBJ2-3; D may be TRBD1 or TRBD2 (5 bases each). Trimming stripped 3 bases from V and 10 bases from J, with 17 bases between. The CDR3 spans 14 residues. Germline lookup yields CDR1 MGHDK and CDR2 SYGVNS. For the CDR3, the DNA is TGTGCCAGCAGTGATTCCCGGGACCCTCCGGCGCAGTATTTT. This encodes CASSDSRDPPAQYF.

The V gene is TRBV7-9, the J gene TRBJ1-2; D ambiguous. Germline CDR1 is SEHNR and CDR2 is FQNEAQ (reference sequence). There are 12 residues in the CDR3. Trimming left V 1 base short and J 8 bases short, with 8 bases between. In nucleotides, the CDR3 is TGTGCCAGCAGCTTAGGGGTAGGAGGCTACACCTTC. Protein product: CASSLGVGGYTF.

The rearrangement uses TRBV18 and TRBJ2-1; 10 positions match TRBD1. This CDR3 has 15 residues. After removal of 2 bases from V and 5 bases from J, the junction contained 3 bases not matched to a gene. Per the germline V gene, CDR1 is KGHSH and CDR2 is LQKENI. CDR3 nucleotides: TGTGCCAGCTCACCAATCGGGACAGGGGACAATGAGCAGTTCTTC. Its translation is CASSPIGTGDNEQFF.

The rearrangement joins TRBV5-4 to TRBJ1-1; D is possibly TRBD1 (5 bases). Per the germline V gene, CDR1 is SGHNT and CDR2 is YYREEE (reference sequence). The CDR3 runs to 14 residues. Trimming took 4 bases from V and 2 from J, leaving 12 bases between them. The CDR3: CASSLLGGNTEAFF. The CDR3 coding sequence is TGTGCCAGCAGCCTCCTTGGGGGAAACACTGAAGCTTTCTTT.

The chain carries TRBV18 and TRBJ2-2; 7 bases match TRBD1. Germline CDR1 and CDR2: KGHSH and LQKENI. This CDR3 is 15 amino acids long. The V gene end was trimmed by 2 bases and the J gene end by 5 bases; junction bases not matched to a gene: 5. In nucleotides, the CDR3 is TGTGCCAGCTCACCAACCGGACAGGCAACCGGGGAGCTGTTTTTT. It codes for CASSPTGQATGELFF.

This chain uses TRBV5-1 with TRBJ2-5; a weak D match, TRBD1 (6 bases). Germline V lookup: CDR1 SGHRS, CDR2 YFSETQ. Trimming left V 4 bases short and J 2 bases short, with 9 bases between. CDR3 size: 13 residues. The CDR3, as DNA: TGCGCCAGCAGCCCCGGACAGCAAGAGACCCAGTACTTC. As protein: CASSPGQQETQYF.

This clone was counted a few times. The V and J genes are TRBV6-4 and TRBJ2-3, with 7 bases aligning to TRBD2. Trimming at V came to 2 bases and at J to 4 bases, leaving 6 bases not matched to a gene. CDR3 size: 15 residues. Germline V lookup: CDR1 MRHNA, CDR2 SNTAGT. CDR3: CASSDGGRGSDTQYF. CDR3 DNA: TGTGCCAGCAGTGACGGCGGGAGAGGCTCAGATACGCAGTATTTT.

The rearrangement uses TRBV18 and TRBJ1-2, with D possibly matching TRBD1 (5 bases). CDR1 is KGHSH, CDR2 LQKENI, per germline. The V gene lost 3 bases and the J gene lost 7 bases, with 18 bases spanning the gap. This CDR3 comprises 15 residues. CDR3 nucleotides: TGTGCCAGCTCACCCACTGGGGCGCGGGTAACTGGCTACACCTTC. Translated: CASSPTGARVTGYTF.

The chain employs TRBV4-3 and TRBJ2-1; weak D call: TRBD2 (6 bases). Germline V lookup: CDR1 LGHNA, CDR2 YSLEER. The CDR3 contains 15 residues. Between the trimmed V and J ends, which lost 5 bases and 4 bases, there was a span of 15 bases. The CDR3 is CASSTLDSGYNEQFF. For the CDR3, the DNA is TGCGCCAGCAGCACACTCGATAGCGGTTACAATGAGCAGTTCTTC.

The rearrangement joins TRBV6-5 to TRBJ2-1; TRBD2 agrees at 9 bases. The CDR3 loop spans 13 amino acids. Germline loops: CDR1 MNHEY, CDR2 SVGAGI. The V segment lost 6 bases and the J segment 15 bases; nucleotides outside the gene matches: 12. This CDR3 reads CASRELEAGGPFF. The CDR3 DNA follows: TGTGCCAGCAGGGAACTAGAAGCGGGAGGTCCGTTCTTC.

This rearrangement joins TRBV5-4 to TRBJ2-1, with TRBD2 matching over 16 bases. The J segment lost 5 bases and the V segment lost 2 bases, leaving 1 base of the junction unmatched. Germline CDR1 reads SGHNT; CDR2 reads YYREEE (reference sequence). The CDR3 spans 16 residues. CDR3: CASSLGTSGRDNEQFF. DNA for the CDR3: TGTGCCAGCAGCTTAGGGACTAGCGGGAGGGACAATGAGCAGTTCTTC.

Note on this clone: Other DNA sequences within the sample encode an identical CDR3. The chain recombines TRBV18 with TRBJ1-4; 8 nucleotides line up with TRBD1. V gave up 3 bases and J gave up 0 bases; unmatched junction bases: 3. The CDR3 runs to 16 residues. Germline V gene lookup returns CDR1 KGHSH and CDR2 LQKENI. DNA for the CDR3: TGTGCCAGCTCACCGGACAGGGTGGCAACTAATGAAAAACTGTTTTTT. Protein: CASSPDRVATNEKLFF.

V usage is TRBV28 and J usage is TRBJ2-3; the match to TRBD2 covers 10 bases. The junction had 9 bases not matched to a gene; V was cut back by 6 bases and J by 15 bases. Germline V gene sequence: CDR1 MDHEN, CDR2 SYDVKM. This CDR3 region has 12 residues. As DNA, the CDR3 is TGTGCCAGCAGAAAGATAGCGGGAGGAAAATATTTT. As protein: CASRKIAGGKYF. The full variable domain, in which reference TRBV28 and TRBJ2-3 provide the parts outside the CDR3, is DVKVTQSSRYLVKRTGEKVFLECVQDMDHENMFWYRQDPGLGLRLIYFSYDVKMKEKGDIPEGYSVSREKKERFSLILESASTNQTSMYLCASRKIAGGKYFGPGTRLTVL.

The CDR3 sequence is CASSLYRGRNTEAFF. In DNA, the CDR3 is TGTGCCAGCAGTTTATATAGGGGCCGCAACACTGAAGCTTTCTTT. The V gene is TRBV27, the J gene TRBJ1-1; D may be TRBD1 (5 bases). This CDR3 is 15 amino acids long. V lost 1 base to trimming and J lost 2 bases, with 11 bases between them. Germline V gives CDR1 MNHEY, CDR2 SMNVEV (reference sequence).

The chain couples TRBV19 to TRBJ1-1; 7 nucleotides match TRBD1. The CDR3 is made up of 14 amino acids. The germline V gene encodes CDR1 LNHDA and CDR2 SQIVND (reference sequence). V shed 6 bases and J 2 bases; nucleotides not matched to a gene: 6. DNA of the CDR3: TGTGCCAGTAGCAAAACAGGGGCCAACACTGAAGCTTTCTTT. Protein product: CASSKTGANTEAFF.

The chain uses TRBV4-1 and TRBJ2-2; TRBD1 aligns across 8 bases. From germline, CDR1 is MGHRA and CDR2 YSYEKL. The V and J ends lost 2 bases and 6 bases, in that order; junction bases with no gene match: 5. CDR3 length: 15 amino acids. Here the CDR3 reads CASSQWTGRAGELFF. The CDR3, as DNA: TGCGCCAGCAGCCAATGGACAGGGCGGGCCGGGGAGCTGTTTTTT.

The rearrangement links TRBV7-2 to TRBJ2-2, with D possibly TRBD1 on 5 matching bases. The CDR3 loop spans 14 amino acids. With 3 bases removed from V and 3 bases from J, the gap between germline ends came to 8 bases. CDR1 is SGHTA and CDR2 is FQGNSA in the germline V gene. CDR3 in DNA: TGTGCCAGCAGCTTTTCCAGGGACACCGGGGAGCTGTTTTTT. Its protein product is CASSFSRDTGELFF. Full variable domain (missing parts from reference TRBV7-2 and TRBJ2-2): GAGVSQSPSNKVTEKGKDVELRCDPISGHTALYWYRQSLGQGLEFLIYFQGNSAPDKSGLPSDRFSAERTGGSVSTLTIQRTQQEDSAVYLCASSFSRDTGELFFGEGSRLTVL.